The clone carrying this T cell receptor (beta chain) showed up many times. TCRdb recomputed calls from the 5' RACE reads with MiXCR, one row per CDR3 protein. The sample yields 45,000 to 65,000 distinct CDR3 sequences, roughly 7.4% seen once. This specimen comes from a study of spatial heterogeneity in lung cancer. The time point is: blood at routine non-recurrence follow-up after resection. The authors sequenced whole RNA from tumor, nontumor lung or frozen PBMC without sorting. The CDR3 is 18 amino acids. Trimming took off 0 bases at V and 0 bases at J, with 14 bases between the two ends. CDR1 is MGHRA, CDR2 YSYEKL, per germline.

This sequence was found in a female donor with early-stage non-small cell lung cancer. The chain uses TRBV4-1 and TRBJ2-2; TRBD2 might be the D (6 bases). The sample was PBMCs, taken at follow-up. CDR3: CASSQDGRGGANTGELFF. DNA for the CDR3: TGCGCCAGCAGCCAAGATGGGAGAGGCGGGGCGAACACCGGGGAGCTGTTTTTT.